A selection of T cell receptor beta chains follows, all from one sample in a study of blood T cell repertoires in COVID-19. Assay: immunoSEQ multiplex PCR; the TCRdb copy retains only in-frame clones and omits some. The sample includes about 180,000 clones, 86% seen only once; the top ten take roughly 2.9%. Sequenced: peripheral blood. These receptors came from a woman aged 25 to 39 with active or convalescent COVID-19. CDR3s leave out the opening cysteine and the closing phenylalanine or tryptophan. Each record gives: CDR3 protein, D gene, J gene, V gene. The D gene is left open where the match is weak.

CDR3aa: ASSSYRDRANEQY
d_gene: TRBD1
j_gene: TRBJ2-7
v_gene: TRBV28

CDR3aa: ASSFRSPGSYEQY
d_gene: .
j_gene: TRBJ2-7
v_gene: TRBV5-6

CDR3aa: SVASPNYNEQF
d_gene: .
j_gene: TRBJ2-1
v_gene: TRBV29-1

CDR3aa: ASSAGEGNTIY
d_gene: .
j_gene: TRBJ1-3
v_gene: TRBV6-4

CDR3aa: ASILTGSRGYT
d_gene: .
j_gene: TRBJ1-2
v_gene: TRBV7-9

CDR3aa: ASSLEPGQGAKEQY
d_gene: TRBD1
j_gene: TRBJ2-7
v_gene: TRBV11-2

CDR3aa: ASSSGGGAYNEQF
d_gene: .
j_gene: TRBJ2-1
v_gene: TRBV10-1

CDR3aa: ASSSQLAGDYNEQF
d_gene: TRBD2
j_gene: TRBJ2-1
v_gene: TRBV13

CDR3aa: AVPGGSGEKLF
d_gene: .
j_gene: TRBJ1-4
v_gene: TRBV30

CDR3aa: ASSPLISSGPEKY
d_gene: .
j_gene: TRBJ2-7
v_gene: TRBV11-2

CDR3aa: ASSFFGGGTGELF
d_gene: TRBD2
j_gene: TRBJ2-2
v_gene: TRBV2

CDR3aa: ASSIIGTSSYNEQF
d_gene: TRBD2
j_gene: TRBJ2-1
v_gene: TRBV19

CDR3aa: ASRSLDRADTEAF
d_gene: TRBD1
j_gene: TRBJ1-1
v_gene: TRBV7-9

CDR3aa: SASRAGLDTGELF
d_gene: .
j_gene: TRBJ2-2
v_gene: TRBV20-1

CDR3aa: ASTITWDSNYEQY
d_gene: TRBD1
j_gene: TRBJ2-7
v_gene: TRBV19

CDR3aa: ASSPDRGREKLF
d_gene: TRBD1
j_gene: TRBJ1-4
v_gene: TRBV11-2

CDR3aa: ASSGTANYGYT
d_gene: TRBD1
j_gene: TRBJ1-2
v_gene: TRBV2

CDR3aa: AWTVYTHYEQY
d_gene: .
j_gene: TRBJ2-7
v_gene: TRBV30

CDR3aa: ASSPGSSGSVGTGELF
d_gene: TRBD2
j_gene: TRBJ2-2
v_gene: TRBV19

CDR3aa: ASSWKDTNTEAF
d_gene: .
j_gene: TRBJ1-1
v_gene: TRBV5-1

CDR3aa: ASSQDPGFSEKLF
d_gene: .
j_gene: TRBJ1-4
v_gene: TRBV3-1/TRBV3-2

CDR3aa: ASSGQGIGGELF
d_gene: TRBD1
j_gene: TRBJ2-2
v_gene: TRBV27

CDR3aa: ASSLRQGANSGNTIY
d_gene: TRBD1
j_gene: TRBJ1-3
v_gene: TRBV13

CDR3aa: ASSPPLTGPYTFNYGYT
d_gene: .
j_gene: TRBJ1-2
v_gene: TRBV18